A selection of T cell receptor beta chains follows, all from one sample in a study of CD8 T cells in ankylosing spondylitis. Using its own MiXCR run on the 5' RACE reads, TCRdb lists one record per CDR3 protein. The sample has about 240,000 distinct CDR3 sequences; over 8.5% are singletons. The sample comprised blood, either unsorted or a sorted T cell fraction (not recorded which). These receptors were obtained from a male donor with ankylosing spondylitis or in good health (not recorded which). Both conserved end residues are part of each CDR3.

V gene: TRBV29-1
CDR3 protein: CSVAIGGVGELFF

V gene: TRBV12-3/TRBV12-4
CDR3 protein: CASSPGVRFQFVANEQFF

V gene: TRBV7-3
CDR3 protein: CASSLATHSYNEQFF

V gene: TRBV14
CDR3 protein: CASSQGTGGSTGELFF

V gene: TRBV12-3/TRBV12-4
CDR3 protein: CASSSRLAKNTGELFF

V gene: TRBV9
CDR3 protein: CASSVGEGGEEKLFF

V gene: TRBV5-6
CDR3 protein: CASSVVTGGADTQYF

V gene: TRBV5-1
CDR3 protein: CASSSSGGVGQPQHF

V gene: TRBV7-3
CDR3 protein: CASSLKGTDTQYF

V gene: TRBV7-9
CDR3 protein: CASSNSPRRDEETQYF

V gene: TRBV5-1
CDR3 protein: CASSWNTDTQYF

V gene: TRBV11-2
CDR3 protein: CASSSRQNTGELFF

V gene: TRBV2
CDR3 protein: CASRGLQAYEQYF

V gene: TRBV20-1
CDR3 protein: CSALSGFHEQYF

V gene: TRBV10-3
CDR3 protein: CAIGMGGDTDTQYF

V gene: TRBV14
CDR3 protein: CASSQDIYDEQFF

V gene: TRBV12-3/TRBV12-4
CDR3 protein: CASSLRGGFTEAFF

V gene: TRBV2
CDR3 protein: CASSEGGVETQYF

V gene: TRBV7-7
CDR3 protein: CASSLGVITGRNTGVLFF

V gene: TRBV20-1
CDR3 protein: CSALSGGNTGELFF

V gene: TRBV28
CDR3 protein: CASSLIWAGELFF

V gene: TRBV5-6
CDR3 protein: CASRFAGTVQYEQYF

V gene: TRBV3-1
CDR3 protein: CASSQGDRNTGELFF

V gene: TRBV4-1
CDR3 protein: CASSQGRYQETQYF

V gene: TRBV5-6
CDR3 protein: CASSQGTTQYF

V gene: TRBV10-3
CDR3 protein: CAISEEHQETQYF

V gene: TRBV27
CDR3 protein: CASSSTTVPREQYF

V gene: TRBV19
CDR3 protein: CASSVGRFSYEQYF

V gene: TRBV20-1
CDR3 protein: CSASWAETGYEQYF

V gene: TRBV6-2/TRBV6-3
CDR3 protein: CASSYRGGPVYGYTF

V gene: TRBV29-1
CDR3 protein: CSVGGTSGSQETQYF

V gene: TRBV5-1
CDR3 protein: CASSFSQAPRTDTQYF

V gene: TRBV2
CDR3 protein: CASIQDRVGNTIYF

V gene: TRBV27
CDR3 protein: CASSLFGGHSNQPQHF

V gene: TRBV12-3/TRBV12-4
CDR3 protein: CASSPLAVRGAEQYF

V gene: TRBV12-3/TRBV12-4
CDR3 protein: CASSPTQGVYNEQFF

V gene: TRBV28
CDR3 protein: CASSLSRGRGIGGYTF

V gene: TRBV6-5
CDR3 protein: CASSFVAGVGEQYF

V gene: TRBV7-9
CDR3 protein: CASSLTRPLEQFF

V gene: TRBV3-1
CDR3 protein: CATSRGTSGGVAKNIQYF

V gene: TRBV20-1
CDR3 protein: CSAAPSGGYNEQFF

V gene: TRBV5-1
CDR3 protein: CASSLAGSSLTDTQYF